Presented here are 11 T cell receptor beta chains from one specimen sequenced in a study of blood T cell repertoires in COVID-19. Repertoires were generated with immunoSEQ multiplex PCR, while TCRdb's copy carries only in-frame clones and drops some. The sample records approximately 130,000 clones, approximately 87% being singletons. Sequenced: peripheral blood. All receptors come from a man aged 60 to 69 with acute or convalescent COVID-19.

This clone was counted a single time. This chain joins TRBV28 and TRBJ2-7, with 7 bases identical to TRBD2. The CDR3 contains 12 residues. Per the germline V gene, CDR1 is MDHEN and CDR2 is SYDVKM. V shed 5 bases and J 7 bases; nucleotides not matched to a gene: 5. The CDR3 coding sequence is TGTGCCAGCAGTCCCGGGACTACTGAGCAGTACTTC. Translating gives CASSPGTTEQYF.

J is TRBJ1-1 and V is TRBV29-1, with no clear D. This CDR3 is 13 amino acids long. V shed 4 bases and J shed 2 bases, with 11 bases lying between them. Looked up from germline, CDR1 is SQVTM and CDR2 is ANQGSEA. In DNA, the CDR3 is TGCAGCGTTGGACACGAGGGTAACACTGAAGCTTTCTTT. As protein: CSVGHEGNTEAFF.

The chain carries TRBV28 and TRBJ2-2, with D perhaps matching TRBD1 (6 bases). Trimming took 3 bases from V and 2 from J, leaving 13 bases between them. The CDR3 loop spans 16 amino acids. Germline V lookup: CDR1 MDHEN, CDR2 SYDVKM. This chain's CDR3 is CASSFSGALNTGELFF. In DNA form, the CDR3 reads TGTGCCAGCAGTTTCTCAGGGGCCCTAAACACCGGGGAGCTGTTTTTT. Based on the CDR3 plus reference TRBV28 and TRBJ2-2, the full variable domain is DVKVTQSSRYLVKRTGEKVFLECVQDMDHENMFWYRQDPGLGLRLIYFSYDVKMKEKGDIPEGYSVSREKKERFSLILESASTNQTSMYLCASSFSGALNTGELFFGEGSRLTVL.

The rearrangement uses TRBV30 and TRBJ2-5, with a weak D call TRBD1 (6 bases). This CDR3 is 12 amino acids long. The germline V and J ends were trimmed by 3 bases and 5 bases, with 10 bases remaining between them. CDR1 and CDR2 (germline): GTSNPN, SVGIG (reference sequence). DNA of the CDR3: TGTGCCTGGAGAGGGGGTGGGGAGACCCAGTACTTC. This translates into CAWRGGGETQYF.

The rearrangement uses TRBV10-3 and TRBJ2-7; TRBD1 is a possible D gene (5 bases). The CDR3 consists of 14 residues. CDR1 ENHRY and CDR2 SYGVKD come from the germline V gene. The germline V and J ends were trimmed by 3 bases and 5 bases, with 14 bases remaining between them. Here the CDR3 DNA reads TGTGCCATCAGTGATCAAGGGGCAACCCACGAGCAGTACTTC. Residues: CAISDQGATHEQYF.

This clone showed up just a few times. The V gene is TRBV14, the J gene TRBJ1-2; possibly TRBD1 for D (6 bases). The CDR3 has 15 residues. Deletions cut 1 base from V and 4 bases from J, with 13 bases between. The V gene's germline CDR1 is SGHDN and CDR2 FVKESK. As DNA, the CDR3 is TGTGCCAGCAGCCAAGTGGGCGGACAGCTCTATGGCTACACCTTC. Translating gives CASSQVGGQLYGYTF.

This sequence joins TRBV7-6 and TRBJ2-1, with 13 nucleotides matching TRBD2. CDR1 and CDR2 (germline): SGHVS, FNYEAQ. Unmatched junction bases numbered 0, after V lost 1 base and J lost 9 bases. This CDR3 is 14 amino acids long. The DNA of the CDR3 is TGTGCCAGCAGCTTAGGACTAGCGGGAGGTGAGCAGTTCTTC. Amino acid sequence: CASSLGLAGGEQFF.

The CDR3 sequence is CASSRTQRDTQYF. The DNA for the CDR3 is TGTGCCAGCAGCCGCACTCAGCGGGATACGCAGTATTTT. The chain links TRBV7-3 to TRBJ2-3; D perhaps matches TRBD2 (5 bases). Per the germline V gene, CDR1 is SGHTA and CDR2 is FQGTGA. CDR3 length equals 13 residues. Trimming cost V 5 bases and J 6 bases, with 12 bases left between them.

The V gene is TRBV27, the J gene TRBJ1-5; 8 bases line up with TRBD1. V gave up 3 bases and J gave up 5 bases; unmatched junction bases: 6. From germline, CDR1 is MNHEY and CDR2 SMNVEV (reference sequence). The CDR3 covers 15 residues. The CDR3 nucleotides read TGTGCCAGCAGTTTCGAGGGACAGGCCGATCAGCCCCAGCATTTT. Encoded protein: CASSFEGQADQPQHF.

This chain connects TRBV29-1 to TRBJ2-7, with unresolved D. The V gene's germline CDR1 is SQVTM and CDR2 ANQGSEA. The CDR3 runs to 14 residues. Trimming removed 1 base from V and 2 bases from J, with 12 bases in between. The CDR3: CSVEVMTSTYEQYF. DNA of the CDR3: TGCAGCGTTGAAGTGATGACTTCCACCTACGAGCAGTACTTC.

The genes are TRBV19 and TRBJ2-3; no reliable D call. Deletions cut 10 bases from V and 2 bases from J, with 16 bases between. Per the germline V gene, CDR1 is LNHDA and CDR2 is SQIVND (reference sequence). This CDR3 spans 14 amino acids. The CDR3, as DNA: TGTGCCACGGGTACTTATTCCCCCACAGATACGCAGTATTTT. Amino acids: CATGTYSPTDTQYF.